This TCR beta chain is from a study of spatial heterogeneity in lung cancer. The wider study: Beta-chain sequences consistently outnumbered alpha-chain sequences in detection. The correlation between TCR transcript counts in tumor regions and a T cell module score from matched bulk RNA-seq was strong. Study-level results: It was found that expanded intratumoral alpha and beta TCR counts tracked tumor mutation counts. Tumor T cell coverage was estimated at about 7% for alpha and 11% to 15% for beta chains.

Stated time point: sample taken at primary tumor resection. The donor group consisted of under 90 patients who had untreated, early-stage non-small cell lung cancer. Via MiXCR, TCRdb re-called the 5' RACE reads, giving one row per CDR3 protein. The repertoire holds fewer than 15,000 distinct CDR3 sequences, with around 5.9% as singletons. At least ten counts were recorded for this clonotype. Its antigen is not identified. A library prepared for alpha chains yielded this beta chain as an off-target read; its size is of little meaning. The receptor's source is a female donor with early-stage non-small cell lung cancer. The specimen comprised lung tumor tissue, sampled at surgery.

CDR3 residues: CASRRDIAKNIQYF. The CDR3 DNA reads TGTGCCAGCCGCAGGGACATAGCCAAAAACATTCAGTACTTC. V usage is TRBV2 and J usage is TRBJ2-4, with D possibly matching TRBD1 (6 bases). With 8 bases removed from V and 0 bases from J, the gap between germline ends came to 11 bases. This CDR3 has 14 amino acids. Germline V lookup: CDR1 SNHLY, CDR2 FYNNEI.